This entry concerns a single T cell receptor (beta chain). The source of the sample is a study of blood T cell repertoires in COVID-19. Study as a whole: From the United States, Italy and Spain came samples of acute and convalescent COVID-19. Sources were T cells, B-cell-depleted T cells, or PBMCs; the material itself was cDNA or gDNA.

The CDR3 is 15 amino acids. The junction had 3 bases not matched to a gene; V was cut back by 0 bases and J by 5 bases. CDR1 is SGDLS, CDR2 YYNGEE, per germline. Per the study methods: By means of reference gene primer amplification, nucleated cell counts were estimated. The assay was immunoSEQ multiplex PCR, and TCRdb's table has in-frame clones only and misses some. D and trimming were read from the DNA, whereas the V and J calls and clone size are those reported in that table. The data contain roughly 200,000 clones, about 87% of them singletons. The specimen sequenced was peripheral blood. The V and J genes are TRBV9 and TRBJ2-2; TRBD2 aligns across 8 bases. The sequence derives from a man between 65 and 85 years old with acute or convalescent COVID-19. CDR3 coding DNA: TGTGCCAGCAGCGTAGCCGGGAGGGGAACCGGGGAGCTGTTTTTT. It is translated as CASSVAGRGTGELFF. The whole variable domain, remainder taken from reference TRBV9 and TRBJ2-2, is DSGVTQTPKHLITATGQRVTLRCSPRSGDLSVYWYQQSLDQGLQFLIQYYNGEERAKGNILERFSAQQFPDLHSELNLSSLELGDSALYFCASSVAGRGTGELFFGEGSRLTVL.